Listed below are T cell receptor beta chains from one sample, sequenced in a study of metastatic and nonmetastatic thyroid tumors. With MiXCR, TCRdb called clones anew from the PCR reads. The sample has about 24,000 clones, about 17% seen once. The specimen sequenced was adjacent normal tissue. The receptors originated from a male donor with papillary thyroid cancer or a benign thyroid nodule (not recorded which). Some clones in this sample may be carry-over from other donors' samples. Each CDR3 is given with its conserved first and last residue. D genes are given only for firm matches. Only part of the rows carry a size: once, few, many, or a class if the clone is expanded.

j_call: TRBJ2-5
v_call: TRBV6-2/TRBV6-3
clone_size: .
d_call: .
cdr3_nt: TGTGCCAGCAGTAACAGCGTCAAGGCCCAGTACTTC
cdr3_aa: CASSNSVKAQYF

j_call: TRBJ2-1
v_call: TRBV28
clone_size: few
d_call: TRBD1
cdr3_nt: TGTGCCAGCAGTTTTCCCAACCTGGCAGGGGGAAGCGATGAGCAGTTCTTC
cdr3_aa: CASSFPNLAGGSDEQFF

j_call: TRBJ1-2
v_call: TRBV2
clone_size: medium-sized
d_call: .
cdr3_nt: TGTGCCAGCAGTGATCGTATGGACTATGGCTACACCTTC
cdr3_aa: CASSDRMDYGYTF

j_call: TRBJ2-2
v_call: TRBV11-1
clone_size: .
d_call: TRBD2
cdr3_nt: TGTGCCAGCAGACTGTCCTCGGCGGGGGTAGGCGGGGAGCTGTTTTTT
cdr3_aa: CASRLSSAGVGGELFF

j_call: TRBJ2-2
v_call: TRBV7-6
clone_size: many
d_call: TRBD2
cdr3_nt: TGTGCCAGCAGCTTAGCAAGGTTGGCTCTAGCGGGAGTGTCCACCGGGGAGCTGTTTTTT
cdr3_aa: CASSLARLALAGVSTGELFF

j_call: TRBJ2-7
v_call: TRBV6-1
clone_size: few
d_call: TRBD2
cdr3_nt: TGTGCCAGCAGTCCTACCAGGGGACTAGCGGGCGAGCAGTACTTC
cdr3_aa: CASSPTRGLAGEQYF

j_call: TRBJ1-1
v_call: TRBV10-1
clone_size: few
d_call: .
cdr3_nt: TGCGCCAGCAGTGTCAGTCCGGGGATGAACACTGAAGCTTTCTTT
cdr3_aa: CASSVSPGMNTEAFF

j_call: TRBJ2-1
v_call: TRBV5-1
clone_size: .
d_call: .
cdr3_nt: TGCGCCAGGAGCTTGCTAGCGTATTACAATGAGCAGGTCTTC
cdr3_aa: CARSLLAYYNEQVF

j_call: TRBJ2-7
v_call: TRBV6-2/TRBV6-3
clone_size: medium-sized
d_call: .
cdr3_nt: TGTGCCAGCAGGGGCTACGAGCAGTACTTC
cdr3_aa: CASRGYEQYF

j_call: TRBJ2-7
v_call: TRBV30
clone_size: many
d_call: .
cdr3_nt: TGTGCCTGGAGTCCGACGGTGAACTACGAGCAGTACTTC
cdr3_aa: CAWSPTVNYEQYF

j_call: TRBJ1-1
v_call: TRBV5-1
clone_size: many
d_call: .
cdr3_nt: TGCGCCAGCAGCTTGGCCTCGAACACTGAAGCTTTCTTT
cdr3_aa: CASSLASNTEAFF

j_call: TRBJ1-2
v_call: TRBV5-1
clone_size: many
d_call: .
cdr3_nt: TGCGCCAGCAGCTTGGGACCCCAGGTCGGCTACACCTTC
cdr3_aa: CASSLGPQVGYTF

j_call: TRBJ2-7
v_call: TRBV20-1
clone_size: few
d_call: .
cdr3_nt: TGCAGTGCCGCCCTGGGGGCCTACTACGAGCAGTACTTC
cdr3_aa: CSAALGAYYEQYF

j_call: TRBJ2-3
v_call: TRBV12-3/TRBV12-4
clone_size: .
d_call: TRBD2
cdr3_nt: TGTGACAGCAGTATGGGGACTAGCGGGAGGGCCCTAGATACGCAGTATTTT
cdr3_aa: CDSSMGTSGRALDTQYF

j_call: TRBJ1-5
v_call: TRBV28
clone_size: medium-sized
d_call: .
cdr3_nt: TGTGCCAGCAGCCCTCTCCTAGCAGACGGCAATCAGCCCCAGCATTTT
cdr3_aa: CASSPLLADGNQPQHF

j_call: TRBJ1-6
v_call: TRBV5-4
clone_size: many
d_call: TRBD1
cdr3_nt: TGTGCCAGCAGCTTTCACGACAGGGCCCTCTCACCCCTCCACTTT
cdr3_aa: CASSFHDRALSPLHF

j_call: TRBJ2-5
v_call: TRBV13
clone_size: many
d_call: TRBD2
cdr3_nt: TGTGCCAGCAGCTCCCGGGGCGGGGGAAAAGAGACCCAGTACTTC
cdr3_aa: CASSSRGGGKETQYF

j_call: TRBJ1-1
v_call: TRBV11-2
clone_size: few
d_call: .
cdr3_nt: TGTGCCAGCAGCTTATGGGGGAACACTGAAGCTTTCTTT
cdr3_aa: CASSLWGNTEAFF

j_call: TRBJ1-3
v_call: TRBV12-3/TRBV12-4
clone_size: many
d_call: .
cdr3_nt: TGTGCCAGCTCCCTAATGGGCGGCGGAAACACCATATATTTT
cdr3_aa: CASSLMGGGNTIYF

j_call: TRBJ2-2
v_call: TRBV5-4
clone_size: many
d_call: .
cdr3_nt: TGTGCCAGCAGCACCGGGACAAGACGGCAGGGCGGGGAGCTGTTTTTT
cdr3_aa: CASSTGTRRQGGELFF

j_call: TRBJ2-1
v_call: TRBV5-1
clone_size: .
d_call: TRBD2
cdr3_nt: TGCGCCAGCAGCTTGGAACTAGCGGGAGGTAAGGATGAGCAGTTCTTC
cdr3_aa: CASSLELAGGKDEQFF

j_call: TRBJ1-2
v_call: TRBV19
clone_size: once
d_call: TRBD1
cdr3_nt: TGTGCCAGTACACCAAAGGGGACAGGAACTAACTATGGCTACAACTTC
cdr3_aa: CASTPKGTGTNYGYNF

j_call: TRBJ2-1
v_call: TRBV30
clone_size: many
d_call: TRBD2
cdr3_nt: TGTGCCTGGAGTCGAAGCGGGAGCGGCTCCTACAATGAGCAGTTCTTC
cdr3_aa: CAWSRSGSGSYNEQFF

j_call: TRBJ2-7
v_call: TRBV2
clone_size: medium-sized
d_call: TRBD1
cdr3_nt: TGTGCCAGCAGTCAAGACAGGGGGCTCTACGAGCAGTACTTC
cdr3_aa: CASSQDRGLYEQYF

j_call: TRBJ2-7
v_call: TRBV7-6
clone_size: many
d_call: TRBD1
cdr3_nt: TGTGCCAGCAGCTTAGAAATGACAGGGAATTACGAGCAGTACTTC
cdr3_aa: CASSLEMTGNYEQYF

j_call: TRBJ2-6
v_call: TRBV12-3/TRBV12-4
clone_size: medium-sized
d_call: .
cdr3_nt: TGTGCCAGCAGTTTTCGGGGCGGGGCCGCCTCTGGGGCCAACGTCCTGACTTTC
cdr3_aa: CASSFRGGAASGANVLTF

j_call: TRBJ2-1
v_call: TRBV7-3
clone_size: many
d_call: .
cdr3_nt: TGTGCCAGCAGCCCAGTCCTGGGGGGAGGCAATGAGCAGTTCTTC
cdr3_aa: CASSPVLGGGNEQFF

j_call: TRBJ2-3
v_call: TRBV24-1
clone_size: .
d_call: .
cdr3_nt: TGTGCCACCAGTGTACCGACATCCCAAGATACGCAGTATTTT
cdr3_aa: CATSVPTSQDTQYF

j_call: TRBJ2-1
v_call: TRBV28
clone_size: medium-sized
d_call: .
cdr3_nt: TGTGCCAGCAGCCCAACCACAGTCGGTGAGCAGTTCTTC
cdr3_aa: CASSPTTVGEQFF